The clone carrying this TCR beta chain was observed many times. The antigen is unknown. This sample was taken from a study of T cell repertoires in cytomegalovirus infection. Overall study context: Public TCR beta signatures provided an indication of both CMV infection and a matching HLA type. Study results and caveats: Dominating the ex vivo response were TCR beta clonotypes that were CMV-specific and HLA-C-restricted. Adding up the frequency of public TCR beta families identified people who carried CMV plus the relevant HLA.

A single record per CDR3 protein comes from TCRdb applying MiXCR to the reads. The table includes roughly 280,000 distinct CDR3 sequences, approximately 13% detected once. Deletions cut 1 base from V and 4 bases from J, with 11 bases between. CDR3 length: 15 residues. Germline assignment: CDR1 SGHVS and CDR2 FQNEAQ. The chain is built from TRBV7-8 and TRBJ2-1; TRBD2 is a possible D gene (5 bases). The sequence was collected from a human donor in good health (CMV status not recorded). Some clones in this sample may be carry-over from other donors' samples. Sample: PBMCs. Here the CDR3 reads CASSLGRLTYNEQFF. The CDR3 region has the DNA TGTGCCAGCAGCTTAGGCAGACTAACTTACAATGAGCAGTTCTTC.